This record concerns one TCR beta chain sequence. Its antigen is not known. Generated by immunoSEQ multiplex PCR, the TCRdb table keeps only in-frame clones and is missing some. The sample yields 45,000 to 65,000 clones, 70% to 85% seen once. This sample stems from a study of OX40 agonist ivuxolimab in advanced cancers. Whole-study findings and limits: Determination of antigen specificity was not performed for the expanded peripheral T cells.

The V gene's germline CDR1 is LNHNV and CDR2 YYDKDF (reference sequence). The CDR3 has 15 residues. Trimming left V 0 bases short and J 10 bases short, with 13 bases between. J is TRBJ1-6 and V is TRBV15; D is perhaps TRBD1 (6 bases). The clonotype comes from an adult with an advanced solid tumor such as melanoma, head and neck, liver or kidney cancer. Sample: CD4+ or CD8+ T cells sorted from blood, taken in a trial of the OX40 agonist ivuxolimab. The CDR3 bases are TGTGCCACCAGCAGAGAGGGGGGCCCCCAGTCACCCCTCCACTTT. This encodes CATSREGGPQSPLHF.